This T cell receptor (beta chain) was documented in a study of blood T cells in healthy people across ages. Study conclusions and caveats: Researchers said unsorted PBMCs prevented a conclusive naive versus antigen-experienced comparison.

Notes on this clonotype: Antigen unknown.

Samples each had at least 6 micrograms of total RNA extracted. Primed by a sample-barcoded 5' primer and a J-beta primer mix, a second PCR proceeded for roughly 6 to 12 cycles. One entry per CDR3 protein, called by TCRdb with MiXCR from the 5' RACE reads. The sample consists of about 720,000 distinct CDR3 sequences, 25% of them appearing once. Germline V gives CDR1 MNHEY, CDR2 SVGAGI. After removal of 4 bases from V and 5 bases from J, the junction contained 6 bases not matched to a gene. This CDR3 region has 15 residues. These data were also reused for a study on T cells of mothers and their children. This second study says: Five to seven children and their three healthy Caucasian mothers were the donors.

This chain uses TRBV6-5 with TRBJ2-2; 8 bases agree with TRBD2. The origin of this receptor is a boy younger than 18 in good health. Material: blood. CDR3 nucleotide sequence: TGTGCCAGCAGTTCGCCTAGCGGGCTGACCGGGGAGCTGTTTTTT. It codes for CASSSPSGLTGELFF.